Listed below are T cell receptor beta chains from one sample, sequenced in a study of blood T cell repertoires in COVID-19. This table comes from immunoSEQ multiplex PCR, and its TCRdb copy is limited to in-frame clones, with some not included. This sample carries 200,000 or so clones, 88% of them seen once, and the ten largest clones take around 2.6%. Specimen: PBMCs or T cells enriched from blood (not recorded which). The receptors come from a woman aged 25 to 39 who had recovered from COVID-19. CDR3s include the opening cysteine and the closing phenylalanine or tryptophan. The D gene is left open where the match is weak.

V | D | CDR3
TRBV2 | TRBD1 | CASTLRWQGVDSLHF
TRBV7-8 | TRBD1 | CASRSIPGQGGLNTEAFF
TRBV2 | - | CATQGGLPYNEQFF
TRBV5-1 | TRBD1 | CASSPRTGSYEQYF
TRBV2 | - | CASRTNYEQYF
TRBV6-2/TRBV6-3 | TRBD1 | CASSYPMTGRNTEAFF
TRBV12-2 | - | CASRLATTWDRGSYEQYF
TRBV7-9 | TRBD1 | CASSLARGYTGELFF
TRBV29-1 | TRBD2 | CSGLVPGLAGGNNEQFF
TRBV7-9 | - | CASSTRDSYTF
TRBV20-1 | - | CSASFWLANTEAFF
TRBV24-1 | TRBD1 | CATSDLRGQGNQPQHF
TRBV19 | - | CASSMQDTGPGNTIYF
TRBV7-2 | TRBD1 | CASSYLQGGNTEAFF
TRBV2 | - | CASTPTFMNTEAFF
TRBV6-5 | - | CATQGSMDTEAFF
TRBV4-1 | TRBD1 | CASSQTGGGPGNTIYF
TRBV7-3 | - | CASSLNPIANYGYTF
TRBV5-5 | TRBD1 | CASSMDRANEKLFF
TRBV27 | TRBD2 | CASSFMRGGDTDTQYF
TRBV6-5 | TRBD1 | CASMTGQGGTEAFF
TRBV14 | - | CASSQGGYTQYF
TRBV12-3/TRBV12-4 | - | CASSPDSYGYTF
TRBV9 | - | CASSVGAFRDGYTF
TRBV7-2 | - | CASSSPGSGNTIYF
TRBV11-2 | - | CASSLVQGSSYNSPLHF
TRBV7-2 | TRBD1 | CASSLQGEDSPLHF
TRBV7-9 | - | CASSLAIGAGTSTDTQYF
TRBV3-1/TRBV3-2 | TRBD2 | CASSQGDTSGYNEQFF
TRBV19 | - | CASSIDINQPQHF
TRBV7-3 | TRBD1 | CASSLTGGNGYTF
TRBV14 | TRBD1 | CASSLRQGGAEAFF
TRBV4-1 | TRBD1 | CASSQDTDRGISYNSPLHF
TRBV7-9 | TRBD1 | CASSLGTGLNYGYTF
TRBV19 | - | CASSMMHRGNQPQHF
TRBV5-8 | - | CASSLVSYLAKNIQYF
TRBV7-3 | TRBD2 | CASSLIRGGDNEQFF
TRBV19 | - | CASSFGELTNEKLFF
TRBV7-2 | TRBD2 | CASSSGLAGGSDTQYF
TRBV25-1 | TRBD1 | CASSHRGPDGYTF
TRBV10-3 | - | CATTDQTGEQFF
TRBV27 | - | CASSLARAGNTIYF
TRBV4-1 | TRBD2 | CASSALAGGRPGELFF
TRBV14 | - | CASSQDRGGNEQFF
TRBV10-3 | TRBD1 | CAISQGDHQPQHF
TRBV6-5 | TRBD1 | CASRVRQGTNQPQHF
TRBV5-1 | - | CASGLNTGELFF
TRBV28 | - | CASSAPETAYEQYF
TRBV6-6 | - | CASSPPAARAGNTEAFF
TRBV7-2 | - | CASSTGETYGYTF